The 10 T cell receptor beta chains reported below all come from one sample, sequenced in a study of shared clonotypes between healthy human individuals. The method was immunoSEQ multiplex PCR; TCRdb's version includes in-frame clones alone and lacks a portion of them. The sample carries millions of clones, roughly 95% recorded once. Sample: naive CD4+ T cells sorted from blood. The subset here: CD45RA+ positively selected. These receptors came from a man aged 18 to 30 in good health.

Points on this clone: Being one base from a much bigger clone, this may be a read error. Other DNA sequences in this sample translate to the same CDR3. The chain combines TRBV5-1 with TRBJ2-5; the D is unclear. Trimming cost V 2 bases and J 4 bases, with 3 bases left between them. The CDR3 length is 11 residues. The V gene's germline CDR1 is SGHRS and CDR2 YFSETQ. The DNA for the CDR3 is TGCGCCAGCAGCTTACGAGAGACCCAGTACTTC. The encoded protein is CASSLRETQYF.

The chain combines TRBV6-5 with TRBJ1-2; a weak D match, TRBD1 (5 bases). Trimming took 0 bases from V and 10 from J, leaving 15 bases between them. Germline V gene lookup returns CDR1 MNHEY and CDR2 SVGAGI. The CDR3 covers 14 residues. The CDR3: CASSYSTGLSNYTF. Written as DNA, the CDR3 is TGTGCCAGCAGTTACTCGACGGGGCTCTCGAACTACACCTTC.

As regards this clone: Distinct nucleotide sequences in the sample also encode this CDR3. The chain recombines TRBV15 with TRBJ2-3, with D unresolved. Germline assignment: CDR1 LNHNV and CDR2 YYDKDF (reference sequence). The V gene lost 1 base and the J gene lost 1 base, with 6 bases spanning the gap. The CDR3 loop spans 14 amino acids. The CDR3 nucleotides are TGTGCCACCAGCAGAGCAAGTGGCACAGATACGCAGTATTTT. Protein product: CATSRASGTDTQYF.

The chain has TRBV2 and TRBJ2-7; 13 nucleotides align to TRBD2. This CDR3 is built from 16 residues. V was pared by 7 bases and J by 1 base, with 7 bases of the junction left unmatched. Germline lookup yields CDR1 SNHLY and CDR2 FYNNEI. Here the CDR3 reads CASMFGLAGVSYEQYF. CDR3 in DNA: TGTGCCAGCATGTTCGGACTAGCGGGGGTGTCCTACGAGCAGTACTTC.

The rearrangement links TRBV9 to TRBJ2-7; 11 bases match TRBD2. The CDR3 runs 14 residues. The germline V gene encodes CDR1 SGDLS and CDR2 YYNGEE. V lost 4 bases, J lost 3 bases, and 3 bases stayed unmatched. Written as DNA, the CDR3 is TGTGCCAGCAGCCCGACTAGCGGGATCTACGAGCAGTACTTC. The encoded protein is CASSPTSGIYEQYF.

This chain joins TRBV6-1 and TRBJ1-2, with a tentative D call TRBD1 (6 bases). CDR1 and CDR2 (germline): MNHNS, SASEGT. The CDR3 length is 14 residues. V lost 7 bases and J 4 bases, leaving 16 bases between the germline ends. CDR3 coding DNA: TGTGCCAGCAATACAGGGACTTTAAGCTATGGCTACACCTTC. This translates into CASNTGTLSYGYTF.

This clone has only one observation. V is TRBV5-1 and J is TRBJ1-6, with D hard to call. V dropped 0 bases and J dropped 12 bases, with 10 bases sitting between them. Germline V gene sequence: CDR1 SGHRS, CDR2 YFSETQ. CDR3 length: 13 residues. The CDR3, as DNA: TGCGCCAGCAGCTTGGCCCCGGATTTACCCCTCCACTTT. It codes for CASSLAPDLPLHF.

V usage is TRBV25-1 and J usage is TRBJ2-1; D unresolved. The length of the CDR3 is 15 residues. Germline V gene sequence: CDR1 MGHDK, CDR2 SYGVNS. Trimming took off 4 bases at V and 1 base at J, with 11 bases between the two ends. The CDR3 reads CASSVQTSSYNEQFF. CDR3 DNA: TGTGCCAGCAGTGTCCAGACCTCATCCTACAATGAGCAGTTCTTC. The full variable domain, completed using reference TRBV25-1 and TRBJ2-1, is EADIYQTPRYLVIGTGKKITLECSQTMGHDKMYWYQQDPGMELHLIHYSYGVNSTEKGDLSSESTVSRIRTEHFPLTLESARPSHTSQYLCASSVQTSSYNEQFFGPGTRLTVL.

This clone has more than one count but fewer than ten. This chain uses TRBV6-1 with TRBJ1-5, with D tentatively TRBD1 (6 bases). The germline V gene encodes CDR1 MNHNS and CDR2 SASEGT. The CDR3 runs 15 residues. The V end was cut by 6 bases, the J end by 7 bases, with 19 bases between. The CDR3 here is CASSVTQGLGQPQHF. The CDR3 coding sequence is TGTGCCAGCAGCGTGACACAGGGTCTGGGCCAGCCCCAGCATTTT.

The CDR3 loop reads CASSRLRTGVGNQPQHF. CDR3 DNA sequence: TGTGCCAGCAGCCGTTTGAGGACAGGGGTTGGCAATCAGCCCCAGCATTTT. V gene TRBV28 combines with J gene TRBJ1-5, with TRBD1 identical over 9 bases. V was clipped by 6 bases and J by 2 bases; unmatched bases: 11. The CDR3 is 17 amino acids. CDR1 is MDHEN and CDR2 is SYDVKM in the germline V gene.